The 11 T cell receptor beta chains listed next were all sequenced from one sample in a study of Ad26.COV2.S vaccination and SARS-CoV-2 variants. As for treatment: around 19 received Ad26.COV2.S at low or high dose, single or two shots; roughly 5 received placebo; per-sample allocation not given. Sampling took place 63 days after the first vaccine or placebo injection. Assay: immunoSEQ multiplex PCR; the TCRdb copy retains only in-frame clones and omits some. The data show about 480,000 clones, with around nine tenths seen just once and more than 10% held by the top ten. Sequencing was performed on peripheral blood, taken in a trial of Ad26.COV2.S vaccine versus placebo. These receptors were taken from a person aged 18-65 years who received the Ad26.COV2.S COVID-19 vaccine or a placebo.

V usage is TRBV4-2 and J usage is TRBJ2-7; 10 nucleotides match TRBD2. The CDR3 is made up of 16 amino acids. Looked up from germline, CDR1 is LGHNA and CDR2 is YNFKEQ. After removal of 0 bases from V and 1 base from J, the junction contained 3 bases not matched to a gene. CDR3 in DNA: TGTGCCAGCAGCCAAGAGCCTAGCGGGAGTTCCTACGAGCAGTACTTC. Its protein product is CASSQEPSGSSYEQYF.

CDR3 in DNA: TGCGCCAGCAGCAAACCACTACTAGCGGGAGTGAATGAGCAGTTCTTC. It translates to CASSKPLLAGVNEQFF. This sequence joins TRBV5-1 and TRBJ2-1; 11 bases are shared with TRBD2. Germline V lookup: CDR1 SGHRS, CDR2 YFSETQ. The CDR3 is 16 residues long. The J segment lost 7 bases and the V segment lost 4 bases, leaving 10 bases of the junction unmatched.

CDR3 DNA: TGTGCCAGCAGCTTAACTCGGCGGGAGAGGAATGAGCAGTTCTTC. This sequence encodes CASSLTRRERNEQFF. The chain combines TRBV7-3 with TRBJ2-1; 7 bases agree with TRBD2. V lost 0 bases to trimming and J lost 7 bases; unmatched junction nucleotides: 6. This CDR3 spans 15 amino acids. Germline CDR1 SGHTA, CDR2 FQGTGA.

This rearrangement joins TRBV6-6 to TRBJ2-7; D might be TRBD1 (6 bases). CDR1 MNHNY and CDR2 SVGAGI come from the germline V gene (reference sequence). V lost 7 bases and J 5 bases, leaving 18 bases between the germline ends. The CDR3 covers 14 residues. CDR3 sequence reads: CASTRGSGKNEQYF. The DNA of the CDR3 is TGTGCCAGCACTAGGGGGAGCGGTAAGAACGAGCAGTACTTC.

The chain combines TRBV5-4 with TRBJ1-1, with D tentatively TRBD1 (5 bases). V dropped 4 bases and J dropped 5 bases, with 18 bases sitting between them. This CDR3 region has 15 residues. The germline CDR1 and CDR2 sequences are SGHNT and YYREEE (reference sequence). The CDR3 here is CASSAPPGRATEAFF. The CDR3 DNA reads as TGTGCCAGCAGCGCCCCGCCAGGGCGCGCGACTGAAGCTTTCTTT. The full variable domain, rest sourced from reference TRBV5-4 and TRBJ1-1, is ETGVTQSPTHLIKTRGQQVTLRCSSQSGHNTVSWYQQALGQGPQFIFQYYREEENGRGNFPPRFSGLQFPNYSSELNVNALELDDSALYLCASSAPPGRATEAFFGQGTRLTVV.

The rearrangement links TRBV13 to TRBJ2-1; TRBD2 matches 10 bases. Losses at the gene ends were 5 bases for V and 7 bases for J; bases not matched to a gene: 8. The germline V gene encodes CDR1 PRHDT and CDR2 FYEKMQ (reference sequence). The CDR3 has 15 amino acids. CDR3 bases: TGTGCCAGCAGCCCTAGCGGGAGATTGAGTAATGAGCAGTTCTTC. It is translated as CASSPSGRLSNEQFF.

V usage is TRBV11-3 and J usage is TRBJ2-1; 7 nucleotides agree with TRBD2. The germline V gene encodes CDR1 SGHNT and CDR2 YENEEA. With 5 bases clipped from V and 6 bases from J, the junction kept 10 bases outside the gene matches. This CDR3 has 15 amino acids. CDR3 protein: CASSRVGGSSNEQFF. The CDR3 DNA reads TGTGCCAGCAGCCGCGTGGGCGGGAGTTCCAATGAGCAGTTCTTC.

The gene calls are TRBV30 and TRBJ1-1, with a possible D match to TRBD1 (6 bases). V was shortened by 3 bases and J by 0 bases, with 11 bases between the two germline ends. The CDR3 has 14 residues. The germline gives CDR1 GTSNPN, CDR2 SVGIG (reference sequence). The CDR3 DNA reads TGTGCCTGGAGGATACAGGGCGTGAACACTGAAGCTTTCTTT. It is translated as CAWRIQGVNTEAFF.

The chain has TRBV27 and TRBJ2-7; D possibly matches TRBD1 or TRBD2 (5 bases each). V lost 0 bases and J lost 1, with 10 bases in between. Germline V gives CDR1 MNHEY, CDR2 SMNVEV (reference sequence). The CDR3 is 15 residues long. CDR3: CASSLSGDGSYEQYF. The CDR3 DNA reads TGTGCCAGCAGTTTATCGGGGGACGGATCCTACGAGCAGTACTTC.

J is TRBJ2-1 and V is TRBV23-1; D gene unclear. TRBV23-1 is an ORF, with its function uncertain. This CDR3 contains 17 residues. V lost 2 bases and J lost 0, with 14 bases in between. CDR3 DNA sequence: TGCGCCAGCAGTCAAGTACTACCAGGATACTCCTACAATGAGCAGTTCTTC. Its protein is CASSQVLPGYSYNEQFF.

Here the CDR3 reads CASREPDQPQHF. The CDR3 DNA reads as TGTGCCAGCAGGGAGCCCGATCAGCCCCAGCATTTT. V gene TRBV28 combines with J gene TRBJ1-5; D gene ambiguous. CDR1 is MDHEN and CDR2 is SYDVKM in the germline V gene. The V end was cut by 6 bases, the J end by 5 bases, with 8 bases between. The CDR3 extends over 12 amino acids.